Presented here are 9 T cell receptor beta chains from one specimen sequenced in a study of beta chain features in type 1 diabetes (dated by TCRdb to 2017 to 2018). The study at large found these results: A moderate but significant shortening of TCRB CDR3 length was observed in type 1 diabetes patients in all four CD4+ subsets.

Their specific antigens are unknown. Library construction relied on the immunoSEQ multiplex PCR assay. The entire amount of isolated RNA was reverse transcribed using the High Capacity cDNA Reverse Transcription Kit, so the sequenced TCRB transcripts were expressed ones. The clones in this table, taken by TCRdb from immuneACCESS, are in-frame only. Not every clone is retained; where verified, under half of the shortfall comes from an unresolved V gene, and the cause of the rest is unknown. For this sample the table gives about 660,000 clones, of which over 12% were detected only once. The ten largest clones represent approximately 0.039% of the sample. The sample comprised naive CD4+ T cells from blood. The intended sense of this specimen's cell subset or site label: true naive CD4+ T cells. The receptor source for this set is a man younger than 35 with type 1 diabetes.

This clone was counted only a few times. The V gene is TRBV7-9, the J gene TRBJ2-3, with D perhaps matching TRBD1 (6 bases). CDR3 length: 14 amino acids. Germline CDR1 and CDR2: SEHNR and FQNEAQ (reference sequence). The germline V and J ends were trimmed by 3 bases and 2 bases, with 9 bases remaining between them. The CDR3 spells CASSFQGSTDTQYF. In DNA form, the CDR3 reads TGTGCCAGCAGCTTCCAGGGGTCCACAGATACGCAGTATTTT. Together with reference TRBV7-9 and TRBJ2-3, the CDR3 gives the full variable domain: DTGVSQNPRHKITKRGQNVTFRCDPISEHNRLYWYRQTLGQGPEFLTYFQNEAQLEKSRLLSDRFSAERPKGSFSTLEIQRTEQGDSAMYLCASSFQGSTDTQYFGPGTRLTVL.

This rearrangement joins TRBV6-6 to TRBJ2-5; D gene ambiguous. Germline values: CDR1 MNHNY, CDR2 SVGAGI (reference sequence). Trimming took 7 bases from V and 5 from J, leaving 11 bases between them. This CDR3 spans 12 amino acids. The CDR3 loop is CASTYGPETQYF. As DNA, the CDR3 is TGTGCCAGCACCTACGGGCCCGAGACCCAGTACTTC.

V usage is TRBV7-3 and J usage is TRBJ2-1; 13 bases map to TRBD2. The ends lost 5 bases at V and 3 bases at J; junction bases unmatched: 13. The CDR3 spans 19 residues. In germline, CDR1 is SGHTA, CDR2 FQGTGA. The CDR3 here is CASSLNSGLAGLSYNEQFF. The CDR3 DNA sequence: TGTGCCAGCAGCCTGAACTCGGGACTAGCGGGGCTAAGCTACAATGAGCAGTTCTTC.

This chain uses TRBV20-1 with TRBJ2-5; no clear D gene. V lost 6 bases and J lost 5, with 4 bases in between. This CDR3 contains 9 residues. The germline V gene encodes CDR1 DFQATT and CDR2 SNEGSKA (reference sequence). The CDR3 coding sequence is TGCAGTGCCACCGAGACCCAGTACTTC. Amino acid sequence: CSATETQYF.

The rearrangement joins TRBV7-6 to TRBJ2-1, with TRBD1 as a possible D gene (6 bases). Per the germline V gene, CDR1 is SGHVS and CDR2 is FNYEAQ. CDR3 length: 16 amino acids. The V and J ends lost 5 bases and 8 bases respectively, with 22 bases between them. CDR3 protein: CASSPTHGGFPHEQFF. DNA for the CDR3: TGTGCCAGCAGCCCCACTCATGGGGGCTTCCCGCATGAGCAGTTCTTC. Supplemented by reference TRBV7-6 and TRBJ2-1, the full variable domain reads GAGVSQSPRYKVTKRGQDVALRCDPISGHVSLYWYRQALGQGPEFLTYFNYEAQQDKSGLPNDRFSAERPEGSISTLTIQRTEQRDSAMYRCASSPTHGGFPHEQFFGPGTRLTVL.

This clone has just a few counts. This sequence joins TRBV10-3 and TRBJ1-1, with D hard to call. The V end lost 2 bases, the J end lost 6 bases, and 10 bases lay between the germline ends. There are 13 residues in the CDR3. Germline V CDR1 and CDR2: ENHRY, SYGVKD. The CDR3: CAISETGEAEAFF. DNA of the CDR3: TGTGCCATCAGTGAGACCGGCGAAGCTGAAGCTTTCTTT.

The chain is built from TRBV19 and TRBJ1-5; D is possibly TRBD1 (5 bases). Trimming pared 8 bases from V and 3 bases from J, leaving 17 bases between. CDR1 is LNHDA, CDR2 SQIVND, per germline (reference sequence). The CDR3 is 15 amino acids. The CDR3 loop is CASAGTRMVNQPQHF. The CDR3 nucleotides are TGTGCCAGTGCCGGGACCCGGATGGTCAATCAGCCCCAGCATTTT.

The chain couples TRBV18 to TRBJ2-7; 7 bases fit TRBD1. The CDR3 sequence is 14 residues long. Germline V CDR1 and CDR2: KGHSH, LQKENI. The junction had 4 bases not matched to a gene; V was cut back by 2 bases and J by 3 bases. The CDR3 DNA reads as TGTGCCAGCTCACCAGAGGCAGGGGGCTACGAGCAGTACTTC. This sequence encodes CASSPEAGGYEQYF.

This clone was observed a handful of times. The rearrangement links TRBV4-3 to TRBJ2-1; D possibly corresponds to TRBD1 (5 bases). Germline V gene sequence: CDR1 LGHNA, CDR2 YSLEER. The CDR3 covers 16 residues. V dropped 0 bases and J dropped 4 bases, with 13 bases sitting between them. The CDR3 region is CASSQDQGKGYNEQFF. As DNA, the CDR3 is TGCGCCAGCAGCCAAGATCAGGGAAAAGGGTACAATGAGCAGTTCTTC.